This T cell receptor (beta chain) stems from a study of CD8 T cells in Susac syndrome. Germline CDR1 reads SQVTM; CDR2 reads ANQGSEA. The V end lost 5 bases, the J end lost 5 bases, and 13 bases lay between the germline ends. The CDR3 is 13 residues long. Reverse transcription used roughly 0.5 to 1 ug RNA and random hexamers. TCRdb ran MiXCR on the immunoSEQ multiplex PCR reads and lists one entry per CDR3 protein. Of 230,000 or so distinct CDR3 sequences listed, about 95% are singletons. This chain links TRBV29-1 with TRBJ2-1, with D maybe TRBD2 (5 bases). Sequenced material: CD4+ T cells from PBMCs. This TCR came from a human donor with multiple sclerosis. CDR3 amino acids: CSVSGRTHNEQFF. The DNA for the CDR3 is TGCAGCGTTAGCGGACGAACTCACAATGAGCAGTTCTTC.